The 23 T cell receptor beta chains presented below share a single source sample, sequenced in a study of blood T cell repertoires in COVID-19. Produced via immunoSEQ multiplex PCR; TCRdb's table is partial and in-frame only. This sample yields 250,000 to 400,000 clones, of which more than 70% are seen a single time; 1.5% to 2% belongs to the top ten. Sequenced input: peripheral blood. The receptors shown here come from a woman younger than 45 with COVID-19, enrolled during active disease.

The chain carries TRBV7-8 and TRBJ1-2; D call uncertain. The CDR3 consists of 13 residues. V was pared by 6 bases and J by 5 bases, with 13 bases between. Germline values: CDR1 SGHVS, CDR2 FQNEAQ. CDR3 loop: CASSLAREYGYTF. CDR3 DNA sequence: TGTGCCAGCAGTCTCGCGAGGGAGTATGGCTACACCTTC.

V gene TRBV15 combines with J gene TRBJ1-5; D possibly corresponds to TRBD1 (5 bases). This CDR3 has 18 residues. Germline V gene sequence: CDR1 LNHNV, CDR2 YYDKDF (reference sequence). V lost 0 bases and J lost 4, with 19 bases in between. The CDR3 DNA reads TGTGCCACCAGCAGAGATATCGGCAGGGAACTCCTAAATCAGCCCCAGCATTTT. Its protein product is CATSRDIGRELLNQPQHF. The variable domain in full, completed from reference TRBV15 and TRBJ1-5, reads DAMVIQNPRYQVTQFGKPVTLSCSQTLNHNVMYWYQQKSSQAPKLLFHYYDKDFNNEADTPDNFQSRRPNTSFCFLDIRSPGLGDTAMYLCATSRDIGRELLNQPQHFGDGTRLSIL.

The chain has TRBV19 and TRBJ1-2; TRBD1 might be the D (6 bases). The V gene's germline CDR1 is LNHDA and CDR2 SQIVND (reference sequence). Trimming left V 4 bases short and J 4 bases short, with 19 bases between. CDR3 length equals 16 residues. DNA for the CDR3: TGTGCCAGTAGTAGCTGGGGTAGGGGGTCCGTCTATGGCTACACCTTC. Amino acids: CASSSWGRGSVYGYTF. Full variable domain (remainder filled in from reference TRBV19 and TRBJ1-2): DGGITQSPKYLFRKEGQNVTLSCEQNLNHDAMYWYRQDPGQGLRLIYYSQIVNDFQKGDIAEGYSVSREKKESFPLTVTSAQKNPTAFYLCASSSWGRGSVYGYTFGSGTRLTVV.

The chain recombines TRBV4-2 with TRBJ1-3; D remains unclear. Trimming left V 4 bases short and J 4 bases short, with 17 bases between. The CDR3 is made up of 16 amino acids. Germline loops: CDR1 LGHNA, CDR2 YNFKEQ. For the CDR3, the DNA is TGTGCCAGCAGCCTAGAAGAGTCGGGGTTCGGAAACACCATATATTTT. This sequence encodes CASSLEESGFGNTIYF.

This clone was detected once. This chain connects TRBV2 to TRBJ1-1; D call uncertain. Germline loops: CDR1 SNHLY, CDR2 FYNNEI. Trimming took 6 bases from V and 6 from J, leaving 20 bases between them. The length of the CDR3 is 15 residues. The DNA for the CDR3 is TGTGCCAGCAGGGGGAGGGCGACGGTCCTCGCTGAAGCTTTCTTT. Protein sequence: CASRGRATVLAEAFF. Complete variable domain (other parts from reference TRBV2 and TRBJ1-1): EPEVTQTPSHQVTQMGQEVILRCVPISNHLYFYWYRQILGQKVEFLVSFYNNEISEKSEIFDDQFSVERPDGSNFTLKIRSTKLEDSAMYFCASRGRATVLAEAFFGQGTRLTVV.

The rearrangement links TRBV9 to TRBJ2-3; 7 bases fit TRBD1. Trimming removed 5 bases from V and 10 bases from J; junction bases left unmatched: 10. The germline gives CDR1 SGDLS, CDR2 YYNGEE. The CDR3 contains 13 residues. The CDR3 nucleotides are TGTGCCAGCAGTGTTGACAGGGTGTCAGCGCAGTATTTT. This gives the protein CASSVDRVSAQYF.

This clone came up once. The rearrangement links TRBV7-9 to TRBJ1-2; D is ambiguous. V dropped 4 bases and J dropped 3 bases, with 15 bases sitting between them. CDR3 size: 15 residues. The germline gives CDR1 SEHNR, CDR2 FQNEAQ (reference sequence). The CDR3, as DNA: TGTGCCAGCAGCTCCTCTCTCCAGTCTCACTATGGCTACACCTTC. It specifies CASSSSLQSHYGYTF.

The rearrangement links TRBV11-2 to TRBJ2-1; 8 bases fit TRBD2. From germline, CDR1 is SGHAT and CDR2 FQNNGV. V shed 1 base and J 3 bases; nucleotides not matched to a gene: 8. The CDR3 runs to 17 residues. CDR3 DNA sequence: TGTGCCAGCAGCTTAGGAGCTTCGCGGGGGGTCTACAATGAGCAGTTCTTC. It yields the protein CASSLGASRGVYNEQFF.

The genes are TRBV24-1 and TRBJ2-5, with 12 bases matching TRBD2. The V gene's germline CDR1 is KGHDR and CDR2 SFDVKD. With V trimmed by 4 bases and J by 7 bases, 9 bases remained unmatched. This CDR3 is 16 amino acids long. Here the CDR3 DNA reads TGTGCCACCAGTGACCCCGGACTAGCGGGGCGGGGGACCCAGTACTTC. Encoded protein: CATSDPGLAGRGTQYF.

The CDR3 loop is CASSPDFLVSETQYF. In DNA, the CDR3 is TGTGCCAGCAGTCCTGACTTCCTTGTTTCGGAGACCCAGTACTTC. The gene calls are TRBV3-1 (or the pseudogene TRBV3-2) and TRBJ2-5, with no clear D. V was clipped by 6 bases and J by 5 bases, with 19 bases between them. This CDR3 is built from 15 residues. Germline assignment: CDR1 LGHDT and CDR2 YNNKEL (reference sequence).

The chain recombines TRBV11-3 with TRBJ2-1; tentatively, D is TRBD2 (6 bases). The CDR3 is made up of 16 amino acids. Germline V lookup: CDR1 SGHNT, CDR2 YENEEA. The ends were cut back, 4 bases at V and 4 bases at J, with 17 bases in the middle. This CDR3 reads CASSSPRASAYNEQFF. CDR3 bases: TGTGCCAGCAGCTCCCCCCGGGCTAGCGCATACAATGAGCAGTTCTTC.

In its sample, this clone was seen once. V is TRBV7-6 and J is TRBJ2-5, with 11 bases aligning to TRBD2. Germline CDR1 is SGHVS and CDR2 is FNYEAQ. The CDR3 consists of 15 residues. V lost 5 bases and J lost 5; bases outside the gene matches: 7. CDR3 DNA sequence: TGTGCCAGCAGCCCATTAGCGGGGGGGGGCGAGACCCAGTACTTC. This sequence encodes CASSPLAGGGETQYF.

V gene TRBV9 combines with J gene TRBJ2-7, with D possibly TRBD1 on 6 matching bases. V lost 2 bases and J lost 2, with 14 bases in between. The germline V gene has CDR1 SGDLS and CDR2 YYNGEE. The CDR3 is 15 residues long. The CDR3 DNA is TGTGCCAGCAGCGTGGTCGGGACATCCGCCTACGAGCAGTACTTC. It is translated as CASSVVGTSAYEQYF.

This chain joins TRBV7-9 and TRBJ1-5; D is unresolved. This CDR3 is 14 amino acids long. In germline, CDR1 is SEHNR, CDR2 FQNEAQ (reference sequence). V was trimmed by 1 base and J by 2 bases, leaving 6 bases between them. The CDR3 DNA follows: TGTGCCAGCAGCTTAGTCGGGGGCAATCAGCCCCAGCATTTT. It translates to CASSLVGGNQPQHF. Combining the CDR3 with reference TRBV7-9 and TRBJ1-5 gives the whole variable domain DTGVSQNPRHKITKRGQNVTFRCDPISEHNRLYWYRQTLGQGPEFLTYFQNEAQLEKSRLLSDRFSAERPKGSFSTLEIQRTEQGDSAMYLCASSLVGGNQPQHFGDGTRLSIL.

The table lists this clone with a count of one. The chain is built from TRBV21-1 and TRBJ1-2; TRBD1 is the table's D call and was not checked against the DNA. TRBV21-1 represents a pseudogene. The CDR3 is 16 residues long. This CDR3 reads CASSKVGGPGTYGYTF. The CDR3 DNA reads TGTGCCAGCAGCAAAGTAGGGGGCCCAGGGACCTATGGCTACACCTTC.

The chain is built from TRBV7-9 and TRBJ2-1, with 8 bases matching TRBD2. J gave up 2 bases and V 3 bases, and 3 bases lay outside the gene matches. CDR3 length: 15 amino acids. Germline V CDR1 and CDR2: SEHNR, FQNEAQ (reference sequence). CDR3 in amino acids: CASSFGGGPYNEQFF. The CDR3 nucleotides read TGTGCCAGCAGCTTTGGCGGGGGGCCCTACAATGAGCAGTTCTTC.

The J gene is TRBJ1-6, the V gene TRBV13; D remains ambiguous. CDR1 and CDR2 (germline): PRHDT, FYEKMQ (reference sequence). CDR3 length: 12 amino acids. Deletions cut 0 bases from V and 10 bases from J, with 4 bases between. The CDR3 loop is CASSLGKSPLHF. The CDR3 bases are TGTGCCAGCAGCTTAGGTAAATCACCCCTCCACTTT.

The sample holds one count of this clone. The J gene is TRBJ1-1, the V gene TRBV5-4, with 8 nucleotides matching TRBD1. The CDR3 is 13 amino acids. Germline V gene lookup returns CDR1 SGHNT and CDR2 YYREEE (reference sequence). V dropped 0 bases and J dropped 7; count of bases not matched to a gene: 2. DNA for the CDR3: TGTGCCAGCAGCTTGGCAGGGGGCTATGAAGCTTTCTTT. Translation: CASSLAGGYEAFF.

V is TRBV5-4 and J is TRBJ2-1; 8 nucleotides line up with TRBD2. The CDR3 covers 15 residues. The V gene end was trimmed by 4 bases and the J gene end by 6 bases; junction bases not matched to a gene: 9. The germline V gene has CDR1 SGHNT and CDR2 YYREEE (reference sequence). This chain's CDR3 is CASSLQRGPGNEQFF. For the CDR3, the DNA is TGTGCCAGCAGCCTTCAGCGGGGGCCGGGCAATGAGCAGTTCTTC.

CDR3 region: CASSLASGSYGYTF. The CDR3, as DNA: TGCGCCAGCAGCTTGGCCTCAGGGTCCTATGGCTACACCTTC. The chain carries TRBV5-1 and TRBJ1-2; the D gene is possibly TRBD1 (5 bases). With 0 bases removed from V and 4 bases from J, the gap between germline ends came to 10 bases. The CDR3 consists of 14 residues. Germline V CDR1 and CDR2: SGHRS, YFSETQ.

CDR3 in amino acids: CASSWGDRGYNRNQYF. CDR3 nucleotide sequence: TGTGCCAGCAGCTGGGGGGACAGGGGGTACAATCGGAACCAGTACTTC. This chain connects TRBV11-2 to TRBJ2-5; TRBD1 aligns across 11 bases. Looked up from germline, CDR1 is SGHAT and CDR2 is FQNNGV. V dropped 4 bases and J dropped 10; count of bases not matched to a gene: 14. This CDR3 spans 16 amino acids. The full variable domain, completed using reference TRBV11-2 and TRBJ2-5, is EAGVAQSPRYKIIEKRQSVAFWCNPISGHATLYWYQQILGQGPKLLIQFQNNGVVDDSQLPKDRFSAERLKGVDSTLKIQPAKLEDSAVYLCASSWGDRGYNRNQYFGPGTRLLVL.

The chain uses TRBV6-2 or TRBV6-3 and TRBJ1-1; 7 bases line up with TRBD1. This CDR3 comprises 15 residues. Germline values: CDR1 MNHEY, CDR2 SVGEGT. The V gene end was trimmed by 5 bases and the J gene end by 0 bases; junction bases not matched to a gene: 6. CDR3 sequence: CASSANTGVNTEAFF. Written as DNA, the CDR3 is TGTGCCAGCAGTGCGAATACAGGGGTGAACACTGAAGCTTTCTTT.

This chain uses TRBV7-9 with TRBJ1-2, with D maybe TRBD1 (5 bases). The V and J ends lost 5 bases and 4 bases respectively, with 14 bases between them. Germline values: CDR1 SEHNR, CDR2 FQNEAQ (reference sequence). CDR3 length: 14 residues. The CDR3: CASSPPGSVYGYTF. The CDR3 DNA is TGTGCCAGCAGCCCCCCAGGGTCCGTCTATGGCTACACCTTC. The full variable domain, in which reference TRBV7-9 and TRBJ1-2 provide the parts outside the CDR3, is DTGVSQNPRHKITKRGQNVTFRCDPISEHNRLYWYRQTLGQGPEFLTYFQNEAQLEKSRLLSDRFSAERPKGSFSTLEIQRTEQGDSAMYLCASSPPGSVYGYTFGSGTRLTVV.